The 31 T cell receptor beta chains below were found in one sample sequenced in a study of CD8 T cells in Susac syndrome (dated by TCRdb to about 2019). The method was the immunoSEQ multiplex PCR assay. RNA was extracted using the RNeasy kit, and roughly 0.45 to 1 microgram was reverse transcribed with random hexamers. TCRdb cleaned the public reads at Q25 with fastp, built clones with MiXCR and kept in-frame beta chains. CDR3 protein sequences are deduplicated, and each keeps its most common genes and DNA. This sample holds 73,000 or so distinct CDR3 sequences; approximately 94% were observed only once. Of the sample, about 0.38% is held by the ten largest clones. Material for sequencing was CD8+ T cells from PBMCs. The receptors come from a human donor with multiple sclerosis.

The chain employs TRBV30 and TRBJ1-1, with a weak D call TRBD1 (6 bases). Germline CDR1 is GTSNPN and CDR2 is SVGIG (reference sequence). V gave up 2 bases and J gave up 2 bases, with 9 bases separating them. The CDR3 has 13 amino acids. The CDR3 sequence: CAWSTGANTEAFF. The CDR3 DNA is TGTGCCTGGAGTACGGGGGCTAACACTGAAGCTTTCTTT.

This clonotype turned up a few times. The rearrangement joins TRBV12-3 or TRBV12-4 to TRBJ2-7; D ambiguous. The CDR3 extends over 14 amino acids. V was trimmed by 3 bases and J by 0 bases, leaving 9 bases between them. For the CDR3, the DNA is TGTGCCAGCAGTTTTTCGGGTAGCTCCTACGAGCAGTACTTC. This gives the protein CASSFSGSSYEQYF.

The genes are TRBV27 and TRBJ1-1; 9 positions match TRBD1. Germline assignment: CDR1 MNHEY and CDR2 SMNVEV (reference sequence). The CDR3 length is 12 residues. After removal of 8 bases from V and 5 bases from J, the junction contained 3 bases not matched to a gene. For the CDR3, the DNA is TGTGCCAGCGGACAGGGGCGAACTGAAGCTTTCTTT. It is translated as CASGQGRTEAFF.

J is TRBJ1-1 and V is TRBV12-5; D is unclear. Per the germline V gene, CDR1 is LGHNT and CDR2 is FRNRAP. This CDR3 spans 14 amino acids. Trimming took off 5 bases at V and 2 bases at J, with 12 bases between the two ends. CDR3 DNA: TGTGCTAGTGGTAAGCCGGGAACTAACACTGAAGCTTTCTTT. Residues: CASGKPGTNTEAFF.

The chain joins TRBV7-2 to TRBJ2-1; perhaps D is TRBD1 or TRBD2 (5 bases each). From germline, CDR1 is SGHTA and CDR2 FQGNSA. V lost 5 bases and J 2 bases, leaving 19 bases between the germline ends. The CDR3 is made up of 17 amino acids. The CDR3: CASSPWGWDGPYNEQFF. As DNA, the CDR3 is TGTGCCAGCAGCCCATGGGGTTGGGACGGACCCTACAATGAGCAGTTCTTC.

This rearrangement joins TRBV3-1 to TRBJ1-1, with 12 bases fitting TRBD1. Germline V gene lookup returns CDR1 LGHDT and CDR2 YNNKEL (reference sequence). Germline trimming cut 6 bases from V and 5 bases from J; bases unmatched to any gene: 4. The CDR3 loop spans 14 amino acids. Here the CDR3 reads CASSQGQGATEAFF. CDR3 bases: TGTGCCAGCAGTCAGGGACAGGGGGCGACTGAAGCTTTCTTT.

V usage is TRBV29-1 and J usage is TRBJ1-5; D uncertain. CDR3 length: 14 residues. The V end was cut by 8 bases, the J end by 7 bases, with 21 bases between. Germline CDR1 is SQVTM and CDR2 is ANQGSEA. DNA for the CDR3: TGCAGCCCCGTAAAACTCCCATGCGGGCAGCCCCAGCATTTT. It yields the protein CSPVKLPCGQPQHF.

V usage is TRBV12-3 or TRBV12-4 and J usage is TRBJ1-2, with a weak D call TRBD1 (6 bases). This CDR3 comprises 14 residues. Trimming pared 3 bases from V and 8 bases from J, leaving 16 bases between. The CDR3 is CASSFGTQRLGYTF. The CDR3 bases are TGTGCCAGCAGTTTCGGGACACAAAGGCTAGGCTACACCTTC.

The CDR3 sequence is CASSQSSGIYNEQFF. CDR3 DNA sequence: TGCGCCAGCAGCCAGTCTAGCGGAATCTACAATGAGCAGTTCTTC. The rearrangement uses TRBV4-1 and TRBJ2-1, with 7 bases lining up with TRBD2. The V gene's germline CDR1 is MGHRA and CDR2 YSYEKL. The CDR3 sequence is 15 residues long. V lost 3 bases and J lost 3; bases outside the gene matches: 5.

The chain has TRBV7-2 and TRBJ1-1; D is unresolved. The CDR3 has 13 residues. The V end was cut by 3 bases, the J end by 3 bases, with 8 bases between. Per germline, CDR1 SGHTA and CDR2 FQGNSA. The CDR3 here is CASSLTHDTEAFF. CDR3 nucleotides: TGTGCCAGCAGCTTGACCCATGACACTGAAGCTTTCTTT. The whole variable domain, remainder taken from reference TRBV7-2 and TRBJ1-1, is GAGVSQSPSNKVTEKGKDVELRCDPISGHTALYWYRQSLGQGLEFLIYFQGNSAPDKSGLPSDRFSAERTGGSVSTLTIQRTQQEDSAVYLCASSLTHDTEAFFGQGTRLTVV.

The chain is built from TRBV19 and TRBJ2-1; D gene unclear. V shed 3 bases and J shed 7 bases, with 7 bases lying between them. The CDR3 loop spans 12 amino acids. Germline V gene sequence: CDR1 LNHDA, CDR2 SQIVND (reference sequence). The CDR3, as DNA: TGTGCCAGTAGTATTTGGCCGAATGAGCAGTTCTTC. This sequence encodes CASSIWPNEQFF.

This clonotype occurred once. The chain recombines TRBV9 with TRBJ2-3; the D gene is possibly TRBD2 (7 bases). The CDR3 is 17 amino acids. V was cut by 0 bases and J by 2 bases, with 16 bases left in between. CDR1 is SGDLS, CDR2 YYNGEE, per germline. The CDR3 DNA reads as TGTGCCAGCAGCGTAGCGGCGGGGGCCAGACTCACAGATACGCAGTATTTT. Encoded protein: CASSVAAGARLTDTQYF.

The genes are TRBV5-1 and TRBJ2-1; D possibly corresponds to TRBD2 (6 bases). Trimming took off 4 bases at V and 6 bases at J, with 17 bases between the two ends. The CDR3 totals 15 residues. Germline-derived CDR1 and CDR2 are SGHRS and YFSETQ. This chain's CDR3 is CASSPASAGGNEQFF. CDR3 DNA: TGCGCCAGCAGCCCAGCGTCCGCCGGGGGCAATGAGCAGTTCTTC.

The rearrangement joins TRBV2 to TRBJ2-7; 10 nucleotides match TRBD2. This CDR3 comprises 14 residues. V gave up 7 bases and J gave up 0 bases; unmatched junction bases: 3. Germline loops: CDR1 SNHLY, CDR2 FYNNEI. Written as DNA, the CDR3 is TGTGCCAGCAATAGCGGGGGGACCTCCTACGAGCAGTACTTC. Residues: CASNSGGTSYEQYF.

The V gene is TRBV12-3 or TRBV12-4, the J gene TRBJ2-1; possibly TRBD1 for D (6 bases). V lost 6 bases, J lost 12 bases, and 18 bases lay in between. The CDR3 extends over 13 amino acids. CDR3 residues: CASRDSLSVGQFF. The CDR3 bases are TGTGCCAGCAGGGACAGCCTTTCTGTTGGGCAGTTCTTC.

The CDR3, as DNA: TGCAGCGTTGAACCCCCCAGGTTCAGTGAAGCTTTCTTT. It codes for CSVEPPRFSEAFF. This chain connects TRBV29-1 to TRBJ1-1; D gene ambiguous. CDR3 length: 13 residues. Trimming left V 2 bases short and J 7 bases short, with 14 bases between. From germline, CDR1 is SQVTM and CDR2 ANQGSEA.

The rearrangement links TRBV7-9 to TRBJ2-2; TRBD1 or TRBD2 may be the D gene (5 bases each). The V gene lost 1 base and the J gene lost 3 bases, with 12 bases spanning the gap. CDR1 SEHNR and CDR2 FQNEAQ come from the germline V gene (reference sequence). The CDR3 extends over 16 amino acids. Here the CDR3 reads CASSLVTWDDTGELFF. CDR3 nucleotides: TGTGCCAGCAGCTTAGTGACTTGGGACGACACCGGGGAGCTGTTTTTT.

The chain uses TRBV29-1 and TRBJ2-1, with TRBD1 matching 7 bases. Germline trimming cut 1 base from V and 2 bases from J; bases unmatched to any gene: 11. Germline loops: CDR1 SQVTM, CDR2 ANQGSEA. The CDR3 contains 17 residues. CDR3 residues: CSVEGHRDSHTYNEQFF. The CDR3 nucleotides read TGCAGCGTTGAAGGCCATCGGGACAGCCACACCTACAATGAGCAGTTCTTC.

This clonotype has just one count. The chain carries TRBV19 and TRBJ1-1; D unresolved. Trimming stripped 6 bases from V and 8 bases from J, with 10 bases between. The CDR3 is 11 residues long. Germline CDR1 is LNHDA and CDR2 is SQIVND (reference sequence). The CDR3 sequence: CASSSHLEAFF. The DNA for the CDR3 is TGTGCCAGTAGCTCGCATTTAGAAGCTTTCTTT.

This chain joins TRBV3-1 and TRBJ2-2, with 10 nucleotides matching TRBD1. Germline V lookup: CDR1 LGHDT, CDR2 YNNKEL (reference sequence). CDR3 size: 17 residues. V lost 2 bases to trimming and J lost 4 bases; unmatched junction nucleotides: 7. Here the CDR3 reads CASSQIWDRGGTGELFF. CDR3 nucleotides: TGTGCCAGCAGCCAAATCTGGGACAGGGGAGGCACCGGGGAGCTGTTTTTT. The variable domain in full, completed from reference TRBV3-1 and TRBJ2-2, reads DTAVSQTPKYLVTQMGNDKSIKCEQNLGHDTMYWYKQDSKKFLKIMFSYNNKELIINETVPNRFSPKSPDKAHLNLHINSLELGDSAVYFCASSQIWDRGGTGELFFGEGSRLTVL.

This clonotype occurred once. The chain has TRBV19 and TRBJ2-7, with a possible D match to TRBD2 (5 bases). Germline CDR1 and CDR2: LNHDA and SQIVND (reference sequence). Trimming took 1 base from V and 5 from J, leaving 6 bases between them. The CDR3 spans 12 residues. The CDR3 protein is CASSIGGNEQYF. The DNA of the CDR3 is TGTGCCAGTAGTATAGGAGGGAACGAGCAGTACTTC.

The V and J genes are TRBV6-5 and TRBJ1-2; 9 positions agree with TRBD1. The CDR3 totals 16 residues. The V segment lost 2 bases and the J segment 6 bases; nucleotides outside the gene matches: 10. Germline V gene lookup returns CDR1 MNHEY and CDR2 SVGAGI. This chain's CDR3 is CASSYDLQGASNGYTF. In nucleotides, the CDR3 is TGTGCCAGCAGTTACGACCTACAGGGGGCATCGAATGGCTACACCTTC.

The chain employs TRBV7-9 and TRBJ1-1; 7 nucleotides agree with TRBD1. Trimming cost V 6 bases and J 3 bases; bases outside gene matches: 4. Germline values: CDR1 SEHNR, CDR2 FQNEAQ (reference sequence). The CDR3 has 13 amino acids. CDR3: CASRIDRDTEAFF. The DNA of the CDR3 is TGTGCCAGCAGGATTGACAGGGACACTGAAGCTTTCTTT.

The V gene is TRBV5-6, the J gene TRBJ2-7; TRBD2 matches 11 bases. The CDR3 length is 15 residues. CDR1 SGHDT and CDR2 YYEEEE come from the germline V gene. Unmatched junction bases numbered 9, after V lost 4 bases and J lost 6 bases. The CDR3 is CASSVWGLAVAEQYF. As DNA, the CDR3 is TGTGCCAGCAGCGTCTGGGGACTAGCGGTTGCCGAGCAGTACTTC.

This chain joins TRBV4-3 and TRBJ2-2, with 7 bases lining up with TRBD1. J was trimmed by 7 bases and V by 4 bases; bases with no gene match: 6. The V gene's germline CDR1 is LGHNA and CDR2 YSLEER. The CDR3 is 14 residues long. The CDR3 region has the DNA TGCGCCAGCAGCCCCGGGACAGCCCACGGGGAGCTGTTTTTT. This codes for CASSPGTAHGELFF.

The rearrangement links TRBV2 to TRBJ1-6; D is unclear. Germline V gene lookup returns CDR1 SNHLY and CDR2 FYNNEI. The CDR3 spans 15 residues. The ends were cut back, 5 bases at V and 2 bases at J, with 10 bases in the middle. CDR3 region: CASSSSYPYNSPLHF. The CDR3 nucleotides read TGTGCCAGCAGTTCCTCTTACCCCTATAATTCACCCCTCCACTTT.

The chain uses TRBV7-9 and TRBJ1-2; no clear D. The CDR3 length is 15 residues. Germline V gene data show CDR1 as SEHNR and CDR2 as FQNEAQ (reference sequence). V lost 5 bases to trimming and J lost 5 bases, with 18 bases between them. CDR3 residues: CASSLRNGIHYGYTF. CDR3 bases: TGTGCCAGCAGCCTTAGGAACGGAATCCATTATGGCTACACCTTC.

V gene TRBV3-1 combines with J gene TRBJ2-6; weak D call: TRBD1 (6 bases). V lost 4 bases, J lost 0 bases, and 13 bases lay in between. This CDR3 has 17 amino acids. Germline CDR1 and CDR2: LGHDT and YNNKEL (reference sequence). CDR3 nucleotide sequence: TGTGCCAGCAGCCGGGGGCAGGCTCTCTCTGGGGCCAACGTCCTGACTTTC. Its translation is CASSRGQALSGANVLTF. The whole variable domain, filled in from reference TRBV3-1 and TRBJ2-6, reads DTAVSQTPKYLVTQMGNDKSIKCEQNLGHDTMYWYKQDSKKFLKIMFSYNNKELIINETVPNRFSPKSPDKAHLNLHINSLELGDSAVYFCASSRGQALSGANVLTFGAGSRLTVL.

J is TRBJ1-2 and V is TRBV25-1; no reliable D call. The V end lost 3 bases, the J end lost 3 bases, and 5 bases lay between the germline ends. The CDR3 loop spans 12 amino acids. From germline, CDR1 is MGHDK and CDR2 SYGVNS. The CDR3 DNA is TGTGCCAGCAGTGAGTACGACTATGGCTACACCTTC. This sequence encodes CASSEYDYGYTF.

In nucleotides, the CDR3 is TGTGCCAGCAGCCCCGAGGGTGGAACAGGGGCTTTCTACGAGCAGTACTTC. Protein sequence: CASSPEGGTGAFYEQYF. The rearrangement uses TRBV5-6 and TRBJ2-7; TRBD1 agrees at 7 bases. This CDR3 is built from 17 residues. Trimming took 4 bases from V and 3 from J; bases not matched to a gene: 16. The germline CDR1 and CDR2 sequences are SGHDT and YYEEEE.

This clonotype was recorded only once. Since no conserved phenylalanine or tryptophan closes the CDR3, a read error is the likely cause. This chain uses TRBV27 with TRBJ2-2, with TRBD1 matching 7 bases. The CDR3 spans 14 residues. V lost 7 bases and J lost 5; bases outside the gene matches: 7. Germline V lookup: CDR1 MNHEY, CDR2 SMNVEV (reference sequence). CDR3 coding DNA: TGTGCCAGCAAAACCGGGACAGCTACCGGGGAGCTGTTTCTT. Encoded protein: CASKTGTATGELFL.